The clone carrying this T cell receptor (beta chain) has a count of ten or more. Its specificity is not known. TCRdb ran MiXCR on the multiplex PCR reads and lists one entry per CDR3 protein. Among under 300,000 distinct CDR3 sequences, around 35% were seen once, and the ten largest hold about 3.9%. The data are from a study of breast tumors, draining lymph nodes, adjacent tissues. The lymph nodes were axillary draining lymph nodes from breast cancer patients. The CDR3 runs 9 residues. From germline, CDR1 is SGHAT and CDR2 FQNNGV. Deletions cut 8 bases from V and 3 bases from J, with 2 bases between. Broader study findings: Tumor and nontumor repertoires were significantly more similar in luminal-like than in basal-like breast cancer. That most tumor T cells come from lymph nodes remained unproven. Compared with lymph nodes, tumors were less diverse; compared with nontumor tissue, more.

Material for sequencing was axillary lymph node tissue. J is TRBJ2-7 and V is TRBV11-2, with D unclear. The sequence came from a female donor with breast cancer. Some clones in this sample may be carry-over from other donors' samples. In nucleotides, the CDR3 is TGTGCCAGCGTCTACGAGCAGTACTTC. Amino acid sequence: CASVYEQYF.